The 19 T cell receptor beta chains below all came from one sample that was sequenced in a study of CD8 T cells in ankylosing spondylitis. Study results and caveats: Among TCR beta sequences, a motif of roughly 8 highly homologous variants appeared characteristic of ankylosing spondylitis blood.

One entry per CDR3 protein, called by TCRdb with MiXCR from the 5' RACE reads. The data contain approximately 300,000 distinct CDR3 sequences, under 8.5% of them singletons. For these receptors, no antigen is known. The sequenced material came from blood, either unsorted or a sorted T cell fraction (not recorded which). The receptors shown here come from a male donor with ankylosing spondylitis.

This chain uses TRBV29-1 with TRBJ1-2; D is unresolved. The V end was cut by 4 bases, the J end by 8 bases, with 17 bases between. CDR3 length equals 13 residues. Germline V gene data show CDR1 as SQVTM and CDR2 as ANQGSEA. This CDR3 reads CSVGWQFPGGYTF. The DNA for the CDR3 is TGCAGCGTTGGGTGGCAGTTCCCTGGGGGCTACACCTTC.

This clonotype was seen ten or more times. J is TRBJ2-3 and V is TRBV19, with D perhaps TRBD2 (5 bases). CDR1 and CDR2 from the germline V gene are LNHDA and SQIVND (reference sequence). The CDR3 is 11 amino acids. Trimming removed 5 bases at V and 8 bases at J, with 8 bases between. CDR3 nucleotides: TGTGCCAGTAGTCCCGGACTTACGCAGTATTTT. Protein product: CASSPGLTQYF.

The CDR3 reads CASSKRTGAGNYEQFF. The CDR3 region has the DNA TGTGCCAGCAGTAAACGGACAGGGGCGGGCAACTATGAGCAGTTCTTC. V is TRBV6-1 and J is TRBJ2-1; 9 bases match TRBD1. The V and J ends lost 5 bases and 8 bases, in that order; junction bases with no gene match: 13. Germline CDR1 is MNHNS and CDR2 is SASEGT. The CDR3 consists of 16 residues.

CDR3 amino acids: CASSQERAGVTDTQYF. The CDR3, as DNA: TGTGCCAGCAGCCAAGAACGAGCGGGAGTCACAGATACGCAGTATTTT. This chain connects TRBV4-2 to TRBJ2-3; 8 nucleotides match TRBD2. The CDR3 extends over 16 amino acids. Germline V gene data show CDR1 as LGHNA and CDR2 as YNFKEQ. V dropped 0 bases and J dropped 2; count of bases not matched to a gene: 4.

This clonotype has only a few counts. This chain links TRBV5-6 with TRBJ2-7; no firm D call. The CDR3 is made up of 15 amino acids. Germline V gene lookup returns CDR1 SGHDT and CDR2 YYEEEE. The ends were cut back, 0 bases at V and 0 bases at J, with 10 bases in the middle. The CDR3 coding sequence is TGTGCCAGCAGCTTGGGGCCGTCGAGCTCCTACGAGCAGTACTTC. Amino acid sequence: CASSLGPSSSYEQYF.

This clonotype was detected a few times. The chain uses TRBV5-6 and TRBJ1-5, with D unclear. The CDR3 has 13 amino acids. CDR1 SGHDT and CDR2 YYEEEE come from the germline V gene. V was trimmed by 4 bases and J by 2 bases, leaving 7 bases between them. The CDR3 coding sequence is TGTGCCAGCAGCCATACTGGCAATCAGCCCCAGCATTTT. Protein: CASSHTGNQPQHF. Full variable domain (remainder filled in from reference TRBV5-6 and TRBJ1-5): DAGVTQSPTHLIKTRGQQVTLRCSPKSGHDTVSWYQQALGQGPQFIFQYYEEEERQRGNFPDRFSGHQFPNYSSELNVNALLLGDSALYLCASSHTGNQPQHFGDGTRLSIL.

This clonotype showed up just a few times. The rearrangement joins TRBV25-1 to TRBJ2-7; D might be TRBD1 or TRBD2, each matching 6 bases. The ends were cut back, 0 bases at V and 2 bases at J, with 11 bases in the middle. CDR3 length: 15 amino acids. CDR1 is MGHDK, CDR2 SYGVNS, per germline. As DNA, the CDR3 is TGTGCCAGCAGTGAATATGGGGGGCGAGCCTACGAGCAGTACTTC. Translation gives CASSEYGGRAYEQYF.

The V and J genes are TRBV20-1 and TRBJ2-3; TRBD2 matches 7 bases. V gave up 5 bases and J gave up 5 bases; unmatched junction bases: 19. This CDR3 has 17 residues. CDR1 is DFQATT and CDR2 is SNEGSKA in the germline V gene (reference sequence). This CDR3 is CSAYQNPGSGGGDTQYF. The CDR3 DNA follows: TGCAGTGCTTATCAAAACCCCGGGTCGGGAGGAGGAGATACGCAGTATTTT.

This clonotype was observed a few times. The chain couples TRBV14 to TRBJ2-1; D might be TRBD1 (6 bases). The CDR3 length is 13 residues. CDR1 is SGHDN, CDR2 FVKESK, per germline. V gave up 5 bases and J gave up 9 bases, with 14 bases separating them. This CDR3 reads CASSSTGLAEQFF. In nucleotides, the CDR3 is TGTGCCAGCAGCTCAACAGGGCTAGCTGAGCAGTTCTTC.

This clonotype was found many times. The chain links TRBV5-1 to TRBJ2-7, with a possible D match to TRBD1 (7 bases). Germline V gene data show CDR1 as SGHRS and CDR2 as YFSETQ. The length of the CDR3 is 14 residues. V lost 1 base, J lost 2 bases, and 10 bases lay in between. CDR3 nucleotide sequence: TGCGCCAGCAGCTTGCAGGGGGGACCCTACGAGCAGTACTTC. Residues: CASSLQGGPYEQYF.

This clonotype was seen a handful of times. V is TRBV7-9 and J is TRBJ1-6; D is perhaps TRBD1 (5 bases). The V gene lost 4 bases and the J gene lost 10 bases, with 14 bases spanning the gap. Germline CDR1 and CDR2: SEHNR and FQNEAQ (reference sequence). The CDR3 is made up of 14 amino acids. The CDR3 DNA sequence: TGTGCCAGCAGCTCCATGGCGCAGGGCTCACCCCTCCACTTT. It codes for CASSSMAQGSPLHF.

This clonotype has just a few counts. The chain is built from TRBV7-9 and TRBJ1-1; D is ambiguous. The CDR3 extends over 17 amino acids. Germline CDR1 reads SEHNR; CDR2 reads FQNEAQ (reference sequence). V dropped 4 bases and J dropped 0 bases, with 18 bases sitting between them. CDR3 bases: TGTGCCAGCAGCTCCCGAACGAGCGGATCAATGAACACTGAAGCTTTCTTT. Its translation is CASSSRTSGSMNTEAFF.

This clonotype appeared many times. The rearrangement uses TRBV30 and TRBJ2-3; TRBD1 agrees at 8 bases. This CDR3 has 15 residues. After removal of 5 bases from V and 2 bases from J, the junction contained 9 bases not matched to a gene. Germline CDR1 and CDR2: GTSNPN and SVGIG (reference sequence). The CDR3 DNA sequence: TGTGCCTGGGCGAGGACAGGGAGACTCACAGATACGCAGTATTTT. This codes for CAWARTGRLTDTQYF.

The chain recombines TRBV9 with TRBJ1-1; 11 bases are a match to TRBD1. The V segment lost 3 bases and the J segment 3 bases; nucleotides outside the gene matches: 4. This CDR3 has 15 residues. Germline assignment: CDR1 SGDLS and CDR2 YYNGEE. The CDR3 reads CASSGGTGGDTEAFF. The CDR3 DNA reads TGTGCCAGCAGCGGAGGGACAGGGGGGGACACTGAAGCTTTCTTT.

The DNA of the CDR3 is TGTGCCAGCAGATCTGGGGTCTACGAGCAGTACTTC. This translates into CASRSGVYEQYF. J is TRBJ2-7 and V is TRBV12-3 or TRBV12-4, with no clear D. The CDR3 covers 12 residues. V was pared by 6 bases and J by 3 bases, with 9 bases between.

This clonotype was seen more than once but under ten times. The gene calls are TRBV20-1 and TRBJ2-7, with D hard to call. The CDR3 totals 12 residues. Germline V gene lookup returns CDR1 DFQATT and CDR2 SNEGSKA (reference sequence). V was clipped by 6 bases and J by 0 bases, with 9 bases between them. This CDR3 reads CSATVYSYEQYF. In DNA, the CDR3 is TGCAGTGCAACCGTGTACTCCTACGAGCAGTACTTC.

This clonotype was counted a few times. The chain carries TRBV28 and TRBJ2-3, with 10 bases matching TRBD2. The CDR3 extends over 13 amino acids. V shed 4 bases and J 9 bases; nucleotides not matched to a gene: 4. Germline V gives CDR1 MDHEN, CDR2 SYDVKM. The CDR3 DNA is TGTGCCAGCAGTTCTAGCGGGAGTGACACGCAGTATTTT. Protein product: CASSSSGSDTQYF. Variable domain in full (rest from reference TRBV28 and TRBJ2-3): DVKVTQSSRYLVKRTGEKVFLECVQDMDHENMFWYRQDPGLGLRLIYFSYDVKMKEKGDIPEGYSVSREKKERFSLILESASTNQTSMYLCASSSSGSDTQYFGPGTRLTVL.

The chain uses TRBV27 and TRBJ2-3, with 7 bases identical to TRBD2. Trimming at V came to 7 bases and at J to 11 bases, leaving 15 bases not matched to a gene. Per germline, CDR1 MNHEY and CDR2 SMNVEV (reference sequence). This CDR3 comprises 14 residues. The DNA for the CDR3 is TGTGCCAGCACCCCCTCGGGCGGGAGCCTTGTGCAGTATTTT. This translates into CASTPSGGSLVQYF.

This chain joins TRBV15 and TRBJ2-1; 8 nucleotides agree with TRBD1. Germline V lookup: CDR1 LNHNV, CDR2 YYDKDF (reference sequence). The CDR3 runs to 16 residues. J gave up 4 bases and V 4 bases, and 9 bases lay outside the gene matches. This chain's CDR3 is CATSTGTGRIYNEQFF. Written as DNA, the CDR3 is TGTGCCACCAGCACCGGGACAGGAAGAATTTACAATGAGCAGTTCTTC. The whole variable domain, remainder taken from reference TRBV15 and TRBJ2-1, is DAMVIQNPRYQVTQFGKPVTLSCSQTLNHNVMYWYQQKSSQAPKLLFHYYDKDFNNEADTPDNFQSRRPNTSFCFLDIRSPGLGDTAMYLCATSTGTGRIYNEQFFGPGTRLTVL.